The clone carrying this TCR beta chain showed up just once. Trimming left V 2 bases short and J 0 bases short, with 20 bases between. Germline CDR1 reads GTSNPN; CDR2 reads SVGIG (reference sequence). The CDR3 is 17 residues long. This sample was included in a study of OX40 agonist ivuxolimab in advanced cancers. Study details: Patients undergoing dose escalation presented with hepatocellular carcinoma, melanoma, renal cell or head and neck cancer. Prior anti-PD-1, anti-PD-L1 or anti-CTLA-4 therapy was allowed; roughly 40% had some.

Repertoires were generated with immunoSEQ multiplex PCR, while TCRdb's copy carries only in-frame clones and drops some. The data contain tens of thousands of clones, approximately 89% of them singletons. This receptor was identified in an adult with an advanced solid tumor such as melanoma, head and neck, liver or kidney cancer. This chain joins TRBV30 and TRBJ2-7, with D possibly TRBD2 on 6 matching bases. The starting material was CD4+ or CD8+ T cells sorted from blood, obtained in a trial of the OX40 agonist ivuxolimab. DNA of the CDR3: TGTGCCTGGAGTCAAAGGCTTAGCGGCGAGAGCTCCTACGAGCAGTACTTC. Protein product: CAWSQRLSGESSYEQYF. Complete variable domain (other parts from reference TRBV30 and TRBJ2-7): SQTIHQWPATLVQPVGSPLSLECTVEGTSNPNLYWYRQAAGRGLQLLFYSVGIGQISSEVPQNLSASRPQDRQFILSSKKLLLSDSGFYLCAWSQRLSGESSYEQYFGPGTRLTVT.